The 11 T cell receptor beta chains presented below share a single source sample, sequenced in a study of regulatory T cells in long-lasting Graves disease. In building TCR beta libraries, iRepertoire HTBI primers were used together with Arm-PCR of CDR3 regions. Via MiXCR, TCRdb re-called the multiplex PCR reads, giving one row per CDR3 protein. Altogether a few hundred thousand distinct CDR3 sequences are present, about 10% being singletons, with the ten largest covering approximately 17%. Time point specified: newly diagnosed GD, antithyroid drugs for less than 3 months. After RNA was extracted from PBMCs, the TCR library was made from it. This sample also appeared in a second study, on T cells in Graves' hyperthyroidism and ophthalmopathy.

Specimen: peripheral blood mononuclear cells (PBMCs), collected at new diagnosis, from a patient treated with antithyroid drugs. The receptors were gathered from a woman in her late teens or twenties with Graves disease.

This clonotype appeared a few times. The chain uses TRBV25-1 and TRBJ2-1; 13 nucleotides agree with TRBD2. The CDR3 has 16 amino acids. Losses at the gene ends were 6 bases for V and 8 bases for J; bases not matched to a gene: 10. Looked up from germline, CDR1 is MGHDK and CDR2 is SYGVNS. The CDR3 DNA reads TGTGCCAGCAGCTCCTTACTAGCGGGAGGGATCGATGAGCAGTTCTTC. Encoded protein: CASSSLLAGGIDEQFF.

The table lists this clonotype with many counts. The DNA for the CDR3 is TGTGCCAGCAGCTCCGGCCGACAGTGGCAGTTCTTC. Amino acids: CASSSGRQWQFF. This chain connects TRBV11-2 to TRBJ2-1; a possible D gene is TRBD1 (5 bases). Trimming took off 4 bases at V and 12 bases at J, with 13 bases between the two ends. The CDR3 covers 12 residues. The germline V gene encodes CDR1 SGHAT and CDR2 FQNNGV.

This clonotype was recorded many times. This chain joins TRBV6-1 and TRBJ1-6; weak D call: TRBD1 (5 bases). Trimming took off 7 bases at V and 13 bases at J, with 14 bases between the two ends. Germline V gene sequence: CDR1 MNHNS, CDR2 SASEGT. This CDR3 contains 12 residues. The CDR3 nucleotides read TGTGCCAGCACGAGGCGGGGGTCCCCCCTCCACTTT. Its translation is CASTRRGSPLHF.

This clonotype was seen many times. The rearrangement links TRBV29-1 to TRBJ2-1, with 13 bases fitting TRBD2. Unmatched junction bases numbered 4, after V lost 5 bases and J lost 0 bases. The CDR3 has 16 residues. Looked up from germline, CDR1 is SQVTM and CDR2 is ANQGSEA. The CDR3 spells CSVTRTSGGSYNEQFF. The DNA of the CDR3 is TGCAGCGTTACCAGGACTAGCGGGGGCTCCTACAATGAGCAGTTCTTC.

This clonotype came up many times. The CDR3 reads CASGLSAQGEQFF. The DNA of the CDR3 is TGTGCTAGTGGTTTGAGTGCCCAGGGAGAGCAGTTCTTC. The J gene is TRBJ2-1, the V gene TRBV12-5; TRBD1 might be the D (5 bases). The V gene's germline CDR1 is LGHNT and CDR2 FRNRAP. Between the trimmed V and J ends, which lost 2 bases and 10 bases, there was a span of 12 bases. This CDR3 is built from 13 residues.

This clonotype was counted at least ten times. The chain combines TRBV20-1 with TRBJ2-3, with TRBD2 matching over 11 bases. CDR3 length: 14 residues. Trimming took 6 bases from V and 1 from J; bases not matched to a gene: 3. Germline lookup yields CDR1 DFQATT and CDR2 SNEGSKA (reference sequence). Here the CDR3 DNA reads TGCAGTGCAACGACTAGCGGGGGCACAGATACGCAGTATTTT. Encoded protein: CSATTSGGTDTQYF.

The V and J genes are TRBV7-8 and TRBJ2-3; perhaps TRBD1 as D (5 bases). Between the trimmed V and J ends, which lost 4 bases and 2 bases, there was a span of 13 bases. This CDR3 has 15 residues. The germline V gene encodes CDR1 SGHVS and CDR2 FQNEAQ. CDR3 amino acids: CASSSPQGYTDTQYF. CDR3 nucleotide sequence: TGTGCCAGCAGCTCCCCTCAGGGTTACACAGATACGCAGTATTTT.

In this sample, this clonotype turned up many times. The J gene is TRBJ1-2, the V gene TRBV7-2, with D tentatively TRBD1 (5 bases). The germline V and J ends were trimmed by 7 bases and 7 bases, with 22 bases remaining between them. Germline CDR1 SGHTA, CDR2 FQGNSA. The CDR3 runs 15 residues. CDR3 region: CASTALVLRGGGYTF. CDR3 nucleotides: TGTGCCAGCACCGCCCTTGTATTGCGGGGGGGTGGCTACACCTTC.

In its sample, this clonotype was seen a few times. The CDR3 sequence is CASSSRVPYGYTF. The CDR3, as DNA: TGTGCCAGCAGTTCCAGGGTGCCCTATGGCTACACCTTC. V and J are TRBV6-9 and TRBJ1-2; D is perhaps TRBD1 (5 bases). V was pared by 4 bases and J by 4 bases, with 10 bases between. The CDR3 is made up of 13 amino acids. Germline-derived CDR1 and CDR2 are MNHGY and SVAAGI.

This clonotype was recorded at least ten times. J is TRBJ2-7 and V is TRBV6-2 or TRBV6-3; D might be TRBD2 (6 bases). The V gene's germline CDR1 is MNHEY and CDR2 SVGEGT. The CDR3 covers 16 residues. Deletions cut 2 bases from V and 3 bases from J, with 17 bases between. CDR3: CASSYMVDGRYYEQYF. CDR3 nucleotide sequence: TGTGCCAGCAGTTACATGGTTGATGGGAGGTACTACGAGCAGTACTTC.

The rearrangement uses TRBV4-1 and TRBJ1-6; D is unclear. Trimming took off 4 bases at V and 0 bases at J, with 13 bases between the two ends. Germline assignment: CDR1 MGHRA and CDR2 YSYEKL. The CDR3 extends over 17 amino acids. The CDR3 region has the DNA TGCGCCAGCAGCCCAGCGGGCATGGGCTCCTATAATTCACCCCTCCACTTT. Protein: CASSPAGMGSYNSPLHF.